The clone carrying this T cell receptor (beta chain) was seen many times. What it recognizes is unknown. Each CDR3 protein gets one entry after TCRdb re-called the reads with MiXCR. The table records nearly 650,000 distinct CDR3 sequences, 24% of them present only once. The sample comes from a study of T cell repertoires in cytomegalovirus infection. About the research overall: Matching HLA type and CMV infection were both indicated by public TCR beta signatures. Overall study results and limits: Frequencies of public TCR beta families were cumulated, and this identified carriers of CMV plus the relevant HLA. The response measured ex vivo was dominated by TCR beta clonotypes (HLA-C-restricted and CMV-specific).

CDR1 and CDR2 from the germline V gene are MDHEN and SYDVKM. The CDR3 is 17 amino acids. V shed 2 bases, J shed 0 bases, and the junction held 6 bases outside the gene matches. Sequenced: CD8+ T cells from PBMCs. This receptor was identified in a human donor in good health (CMV status not recorded). Some clones in this sample may be carry-over from other donors' samples. The chain recombines TRBV28 with TRBJ2-4; 8 bases line up with TRBD1. The CDR3 DNA sequence: TGTGCCAGCAGTTTACCAACAGGGGGTGTAGCCAAAAACATTCAGTACTTC. Translation: CASSLPTGGVAKNIQYF.